Listed here is a single T cell receptor (beta chain). What it recognizes is unknown. The CDR3 has 13 residues. V was cut by 2 bases and J by 3 bases, with 7 bases left in between. Germline V lookup: CDR1 MDHEN, CDR2 SYDVKM. These data originate in a study of T cell responses to AZD1222 COVID-19 vaccine. General study results and limits: Nearly half of the spike-specific TCRs reportedly recognize variant regions that carry no mutations. Dominant at 160-218 and 743-854, vaccine-associated CD4 TCRs also spanned spike. The donor cohort was predominantly white British with a female majority, and clonal diversity may have been underestimated. When two AZD1222 doses had been given, Spike-specific TCR breadth and depth rose.

Sequencing used immunoSEQ multiplex PCR; TCRdb keeps in-frame clones, though not all of them. Of about 100,000 clones listed, 80% to 95% are singletons. The source was peripheral blood, collected on day 0 of AZD1222 vaccination. The origin of this receptor is an adult in good health. The chain uses TRBV28 and TRBJ1-2; D remains ambiguous. The CDR3 loop reads CASSLMSDYGYTF. Written as DNA, the CDR3 is TGTGCCAGCAGTTTAATGTCCGACTATGGCTACACCTTC.